The 17 T cell receptor beta chains below come from one sample, sequenced in a study of shared clonotypes between healthy human individuals. Here immunoSEQ multiplex PCR was the method, and the copy in TCRdb shows in-frame clones only, minus some. The sample lists about 2 million clones; 95% were seen once. Input material: naive CD4+ T cells sorted from blood. The subset: CD45RA+ positively selected. The receptors stem from a young man in good health.

In DNA, the CDR3 is TGCGCCAGCAGCCCATGGACAGGAGCCGAGCAGTACTTC. Its protein is CASSPWTGAEQYF. V usage is TRBV5-1 and J usage is TRBJ2-7, with TRBD1 identical over 7 bases. The CDR3 runs to 13 residues. The V segment lost 4 bases and the J segment 6 bases; nucleotides outside the gene matches: 7. Germline CDR1 is SGHRS and CDR2 is YFSETQ.

The genes are TRBV6-1 and TRBJ2-2, with 8 bases aligning to TRBD1. The CDR3 has 14 amino acids. Trimming at V came to 8 bases and at J to 8 bases, leaving 10 bases not matched to a gene. CDR1 is MNHNS, CDR2 SASEGT, per germline. CDR3 nucleotides: TGTGCCAGCCAGGAGACAGGGGTACCGGGGGAGCTGTTTTTT. This sequence encodes CASQETGVPGELFF.

The rearrangement joins TRBV29-1 to TRBJ1-2; D is unclear. V lost 2 bases and J 0 bases, leaving 10 bases between the germline ends. The length of the CDR3 is 14 residues. The V gene's germline CDR1 is SQVTM and CDR2 ANQGSEA. The CDR3: CSVERRGANYGYTF. The DNA of the CDR3 is TGCAGCGTTGAACGACGGGGAGCTAACTATGGCTACACCTTC. The full variable domain, with the rest looked up from reference TRBV29-1 and TRBJ1-2, is SAVISQKPSRDICQRGTSLTIQCQVDSQVTMMFWYRQQPGQSLTLIATANQGSEATYESGFVIDKFPISRPNLTFSTLTVSNMSPEDSSIYLCSVERRGANYGYTFGSGTRLTVV.

This clone was picked up one time. J is TRBJ2-7 and V is TRBV7-2; 7 bases fit TRBD2. The V segment lost 2 bases and the J segment 2 bases; nucleotides outside the gene matches: 6. The CDR3 runs to 15 residues. Per germline, CDR1 SGHTA and CDR2 FQGNSA. CDR3 amino acids: CASSLYRGSAYEQYF. The CDR3 nucleotides read TGTGCCAGCAGCTTATATCGCGGGAGCGCCTACGAGCAGTACTTC.

The V call is TRBV19, the J call TRBJ1-3, with 9 bases identical to TRBD1. The CDR3 covers 16 residues. Trimming at V came to 6 bases and at J to 2 bases, leaving 8 bases not matched to a gene. The germline V gene encodes CDR1 LNHDA and CDR2 SQIVND (reference sequence). As DNA, the CDR3 is TGTGCCAGTAGGATACAGGGGGCAACCCCTGGAAACACCATATATTTT. The encoded protein is CASRIQGATPGNTIYF.

The chain links TRBV5-5 to TRBJ1-4, with TRBD1 matching over 7 bases. V shed 2 bases, J shed 0 bases, and the junction held 7 bases outside the gene matches. Germline V CDR1 and CDR2: SGHKS, YYEKEE (reference sequence). CDR3 length equals 17 residues. The CDR3 reads CASSFWDSYATNEKLFF. The CDR3 bases are TGTGCCAGCAGCTTCTGGGACAGCTATGCAACTAATGAAAAACTGTTTTTT.

Notes on this clone: At one end, the junction sequence differs from germline, possibly due to a read error. The rearrangement links TRBV28 to TRBJ2-1; D not resolved. Germline CDR1 reads MDHEN; CDR2 reads SYDVKM. The CDR3 runs 11 residues. The CDR3 DNA sequence: TGTGCCAGCAGTTACCGGTCTGACCAAGTCTTC. Amino acid sequence: CASSYRSDQVF.

As DNA, the CDR3 is TGTGCCACCACCCGGGACAGGGGGCTGGCCGGGGAGCTGTTTTTT. It is translated as CATTRDRGLAGELFF. The chain combines TRBV27 with TRBJ2-2, with 12 bases matching TRBD1. Germline lookup yields CDR1 MNHEY and CDR2 SMNVEV (reference sequence). V lost 10 bases to trimming and J lost 6 bases; unmatched junction nucleotides: 9. CDR3 length: 15 residues.

The J gene is TRBJ1-1, the V gene TRBV28, with TRBD1 matching over 7 bases. V shed 6 bases and J 8 bases; nucleotides not matched to a gene: 6. CDR3 length: 12 residues. Germline assignment: CDR1 MDHEN and CDR2 SYDVKM. The DNA of the CDR3 is TGTGCCAGCAGCTCCGGACAGGTCGAAGCTTTCTTT. Encoded protein: CASSSGQVEAFF.

This chain's CDR3 is CASSEFPAGYNEQFF. In nucleotides, the CDR3 is TGTGCCAGCAGTGAATTTCCAGCGGGCTACAATGAGCAGTTCTTC. V is TRBV2 and J is TRBJ2-1; perhaps TRBD2 as D (6 bases). V lost 2 bases and J lost 3, with 11 bases in between. CDR3 length: 15 amino acids. Germline values: CDR1 SNHLY, CDR2 FYNNEI.

The J gene is TRBJ2-5, the V gene TRBV6-6; TRBD1 agrees at 9 bases. V lost 2 bases to trimming and J lost 0 bases; unmatched junction nucleotides: 1. This CDR3 has 15 residues. The germline V gene encodes CDR1 MNHNY and CDR2 SVGAGI (reference sequence). The CDR3 DNA follows: TGTGCCAGCAGTTACGGGACAGGGAACCAAGAGACCCAGTACTTC. Amino acids: CASSYGTGNQETQYF.

The chain recombines TRBV16 with TRBJ2-7; TRBD1 agrees at 10 bases. The CDR3 covers 16 residues. Germline trimming cut 0 bases from V and 6 bases from J; bases unmatched to any gene: 8. CDR1 KGHSY and CDR2 FQNENV come from the germline V gene. The CDR3 bases are TGTGCCAGCAGCCAATCGAACGCCGGGACAGGGGCCGAGCAGTACTTC. It specifies CASSQSNAGTGAEQYF.

V and J are TRBV11-2 and TRBJ1-1; tentative D call: TRBD1 (6 bases). With 2 bases removed from V and 3 bases from J, the gap between germline ends came to 10 bases. The CDR3 length is 14 residues. Germline V gene sequence: CDR1 SGHAT, CDR2 FQNNGV. CDR3 residues: CASSLLPGDTEAFF. CDR3 DNA: TGTGCCAGCAGCTTACTCCCAGGGGACACTGAAGCTTTCTTT.

This clone was observed a single time. This CDR3 is also generated by other DNA sequences in the sample. The rearrangement joins TRBV25-1 to TRBJ1-5, with no clear D. The V end lost 4 bases, the J end lost 2 bases, and 6 bases lay between the germline ends. The CDR3 is 13 residues long. CDR1 is MGHDK, CDR2 SYGVNS, per germline. CDR3 region: CASSGQGNQPQHF. The CDR3 coding sequence is TGTGCCAGCAGTGGACAAGGCAATCAGCCCCAGCATTTT.

This chain joins TRBV10-3 and TRBJ2-2; D is perhaps TRBD1 (5 bases). V was cut by 2 bases and J by 4 bases, with 8 bases left in between. Germline CDR1 ENHRY, CDR2 SYGVKD. CDR3 length equals 14 residues. The CDR3 protein is CAISEGAVTGELFF. CDR3 in DNA: TGTGCCATCAGTGAGGGGGCGGTCACCGGGGAGCTGTTTTTT.

This CDR3 is CASSLSGLANEQFF. The CDR3 DNA reads as TGCGCCAGCAGCTTATCGGGACTAGCGAATGAGCAGTTCTTC. The chain has TRBV4-1 and TRBJ2-1, with 10 nucleotides matching TRBD2. CDR1 MGHRA and CDR2 YSYEKL come from the germline V gene. V was clipped by 5 bases and J by 7 bases; unmatched bases: 5. The CDR3 spans 14 residues.

The chain employs TRBV7-9 and TRBJ1-1, with a tentative D call TRBD1 (5 bases). Deletions cut 5 bases from V and 6 bases from J, with 16 bases between. CDR1 is SEHNR and CDR2 is FQNEAQ in the germline V gene (reference sequence). The CDR3 totals 14 residues. The CDR3 DNA is TGTGCCAGCAGCCCCTATGGGCAGGGCGCTGAAGCTTTCTTT. Protein sequence: CASSPYGQGAEAFF.